What follows is one TCR beta chain and its context. Its antigen specificity is not known. No base quality information exists; no much larger clone differs at one position. This sample is drawn from a study of spatial heterogeneity in lung cancer (dated by TCRdb to the late 2010s). Background on the whole study: Beta-chain transcripts were consistently detected in greater numbers than alpha-chain transcripts, which likely reflected higher beta-chain transcript abundance. In the raw uncorrected reads, each unique combination of TCR and UMI appeared more than ten times on average. In non-small cell lung cancer, the study quantitatively compared TCR alpha and beta repertoires across several tumor regions, matched nontumor lung, and blood. Both alpha and beta chains were TCR-sequenced in approximately 200 tumor regions, under 85 matched nontumor lung samples and around 54 PBMC samples obtained at surgery. TCR repertoire features were related to nonsynonymous mutation counts determined by whole-exome sequencing of tumor tissue. What the work shows at the level of the full study, not this receptor alone: Ubiquitous expanded tumor TCRs showed up in blood more often at tumor resection than at routine follow-up. Confirming at a functional level the hypothesis that regional TCRs recognize regional mutations was considered to require additional single-cell paired TCR alpha and beta sequencing.

In light of the paper, this sample's time point label describes: sample taken at primary tumor resection. For TCR sequencing, whole RNA was extracted from tumor and nontumor lung tissue, or from cryopreserved PBMC samples, and no cell sorting was done. The donors were 70 or so patients from the lung TRACERx cohort who had early-stage, untreated non-small cell lung cancer. Only patients for whom sufficient RNA was available from at least two tumor regions were selected for TCR sequencing. The CDR3 sequence holds 14 residues, the cysteine and phenylalanine included. Just CDR3 DNA is preserved here, 42 bases in frame from base 1. Per the germline V gene (reference sequence), DFQATT is the CDR1 and SNEGSKA is the CDR2. V and J are truncated by 3 bases and 0 bases respectively, leaving an intervening sequence of 11 bases. The library was built by means of 5' RACE. TCRdb shows the sequencer as NextSeq 500. The TCR library protocol attached a unique molecular identifier to each TCR cDNA molecule to allow correction of PCR and sequencing errors. From the authors' description of their analysis: Decombinator tools were used for TCR identification, UMI-based error correction and CDR3 extraction. TCRs above a frequency of 2 per 1,000, corresponding to the top 1% of the tumor frequency distribution, were defined as expanded. Renyi diversity was calculated using the R vegan package after each repertoire was subsampled 100 times to 5,000 TCRs. To build CDR3 similarity networks, amino acid triplet string-kernel similarity was used, and CDR3s were connected when their pairwise similarity was above 0.82. TCRdb passed the public sequencing reads through fastp at Q25 and MiXCR, retaining productive beta sequences. A single entry per CDR3 protein holds the most common genes and DNA from its merged rows. The V and J calls were not made by the authors but by TCRdb's processing. The sample table holds around 40,000 distinct CDR3 sequences, of which 5.8% were seen once. The top ten constitute roughly 12% of the sample.

This TCR derives from a male donor with early-stage non-small cell lung cancer. This specimen consisted of PBMCs, obtained at surgery. The rearrangement combines TRBV20-1 with TRBJ1-2, with no D gene named confidently. In nucleotides, the sequence is TGCAGTGCTAGCAAGGGTGGGCCTAACTATGGCTACACCTTC. Its protein is CSASKGGPNYGYTF.